A single T cell receptor (beta chain) is shown here with its context. This CDR3 spans 15 amino acids. The ends lost 6 bases at V and 5 bases at J; junction bases unmatched: 8. CDR1 and CDR2 from the germline V gene are SGHDT and YYEEEE. Terminally differentiated effector memory CD45RA+ cells were excluded from the naive CD8 cells, which were CD45RO-negative and positively selected for CCR7. Repertoires were generated with immunoSEQ multiplex PCR, while TCRdb's copy carries only in-frame clones and drops some. The sample includes about 2.2 million clones, just under 95% of them seen just once. These data are taken from a study of shared clonotypes between healthy human individuals.

The sequenced sample consisted of naive CD8+ T cells from PBMCs. The origin of this receptor is a man in his late teens or twenties in good health. Some clones in this sample may be carry-over from other donors' samples. This sequence joins TRBV5-6 and TRBJ2-7, with 13 bases fitting TRBD2. CDR3 sequence reads: CASNSGLAGNNEQYF. In DNA, the CDR3 is TGTGCCAGCAATTCGGGACTAGCGGGGAACAACGAGCAGTACTTC.